The 9 T cell receptor beta chains below all came from one sample that was sequenced in a study of Graves' ophthalmopathy and Graves' hyperthyroidism. Investigators amplified TCR beta CDR3 regions from RNA transcripts. HTBI-primed first-round RT-PCR preceded second-round multiplex PCR. One entry per CDR3 protein results from TCRdb running MiXCR on the multiplex PCR reads. The sample carries roughly 350,000 distinct CDR3 sequences, 17% recorded once. The sequenced sample was peripheral blood. Source of these receptors: an adult woman with stable Graves' hyperthyroidism.

This clonotype was seen many times. This rearrangement joins TRBV24-1 to TRBJ2-5, with 7 positions matching TRBD2. The CDR3 contains 11 residues. In germline, CDR1 is KGHDR, CDR2 SFDVKD. Trimming at V came to 4 bases and at J to 10 bases, leaving 2 bases not matched to a gene. This chain's CDR3 is CATSEGDYQYF. CDR3 nucleotide sequence: TGTGCCACCAGTGAAGGGGACTACCAGTACTTC.

This clonotype has ten or more counts. The chain recombines TRBV19 with TRBJ1-1, with D perhaps matching TRBD1 (5 bases). The CDR3 contains 13 residues. Trimming removed 3 bases from V and 1 base from J, with 6 bases in between. The germline gives CDR1 LNHDA, CDR2 SQIVND (reference sequence). CDR3 loop: CASSIGANTEAFF. DNA for the CDR3: TGTGCCAGTAGTATCGGGGCGAACACTGAAGCTTTCTTT.

This clonotype has at least ten counts. The rearrangement links TRBV28 to TRBJ1-2, with 10 bases aligning to TRBD1. This CDR3 is built from 13 residues. The germline V gene encodes CDR1 MDHEN and CDR2 SYDVKM. The V gene end was trimmed by 3 bases and the J gene end by 9 bases; junction bases not matched to a gene: 4. CDR3 DNA sequence: TGTGCCAGCAGTTTGACGACAGGGGGCAGCTACACCTTC. This translates into CASSLTTGGSYTF.

This clonotype was detected many times. J is TRBJ2-7 and V is TRBV28; TRBD1 agrees at 8 bases. Germline loops: CDR1 MDHEN, CDR2 SYDVKM. Unmatched junction bases numbered 3, after V lost 2 bases and J lost 0 bases. The CDR3 has 15 amino acids. CDR3 region: CASSLQDRVSYEQYF. The CDR3 DNA reads as TGTGCCAGCAGTTTACAGGACAGGGTCTCCTACGAGCAGTACTTC.

In this sample, this clonotype turned up many times. The rearrangement joins TRBV7-2 to TRBJ1-1; the D gene is possibly TRBD1 (5 bases). The CDR3 loop spans 14 amino acids. Per the germline V gene, CDR1 is SGHTA and CDR2 is FQGNSA. V was shortened by 2 bases and J by 4 bases, with 11 bases between the two germline ends. CDR3 nucleotide sequence: TGTGCCAGCAGCTTAACCCTAAGGGGCACTGAAGCTTTCTTT. As protein: CASSLTLRGTEAFF.

In this sample, this clonotype turned up many times. The V gene is TRBV10-3, the J gene TRBJ2-7; 9 nucleotides line up with TRBD2. Germline values: CDR1 ENHRY, CDR2 SYGVKD. V dropped 6 bases and J dropped 5; count of bases not matched to a gene: 8. The CDR3 runs to 14 residues. DNA of the CDR3: TGTGCCATCAGGGTGGCGGGAGGGCACGACGAGCAGTACTTC. It translates to CAIRVAGGHDEQYF.

This clonotype was detected ten times or more. The J gene is TRBJ1-5, the V gene TRBV6-5; D possibly corresponds to TRBD1 (6 bases). V dropped 3 bases and J dropped 10 bases, with 13 bases sitting between them. Germline lookup yields CDR1 MNHEY and CDR2 SVGAGI. The CDR3 has 13 amino acids. The chain's CDR3 is CASSYPGGQPQHF. The CDR3, as DNA: TGTGCCAGCAGTTATCCGGGGGGCCAACCCCAGCATTTT.

This clonotype was seen at least ten times. The chain uses TRBV5-1 and TRBJ2-7, with 7 bases identical to TRBD2. Trimming took 2 bases from V and 6 from J; bases not matched to a gene: 11. The CDR3 totals 15 residues. Germline CDR1 reads SGHRS; CDR2 reads YFSETQ. The CDR3: CASSFRGELRGEQYF. The CDR3 coding sequence is TGCGCCAGCAGCTTCCGGGGGGAACTACGAGGCGAGCAGTACTTC.

This clonotype was seen repeatedly, ten times or more. V gene TRBV6-1 combines with J gene TRBJ2-7; D call uncertain. CDR1 MNHNS and CDR2 SASEGT come from the germline V gene. The V end was cut by 6 bases, the J end by 0 bases, with 9 bases between. The CDR3 is 13 amino acids. The CDR3 sequence: CASSTGLSYEQYF. CDR3 sequence (DNA): TGTGCCAGCAGCACCGGCCTCTCCTACGAGCAGTACTTC.